The clone carrying this T cell receptor (beta chain) came up many times. Its target is unknown. The data stem from a study of T-cell memory formation after mild COVID-19. Overall study findings and caveats: Among CD4+ contracting clones, most were CM and EM, and CD8+ ones EMRA.

It was 5'RACE with constant-segment primers that produced the TCR alpha and TCR beta cDNA libraries, which carried sample barcodes and UMIs. TCRdb reprocessed the 5' RACE reads via MiXCR and lists one record per CDR3 protein. The table lists roughly 29,000 distinct CDR3 sequences, 9% to 15% of them singletons, with roughly 15% in the top ten. The CDR3 is made up of 13 amino acids. The V and J ends lost 7 bases and 6 bases respectively, with 15 bases between them. The V gene's germline CDR1 is MNHNY and CDR2 SVGAGI (reference sequence). Sequencing was performed on PBMCs or a T cell subset sorted from them (not recorded which). This chain connects TRBV6-6 to TRBJ1-1, with a weak D call TRBD1 (5 bases). The clonotype comes from an adult woman who had mild COVID-19 (a few samples of this study predate the infection). Cell type and time point are not known. In DNA, the CDR3 is TGTGCCAGCATTTTCCTTAGGGGTGCTGAAGCTTTCTTT. This sequence encodes CASIFLRGAEAFF.